Below, one T cell receptor beta chain is given with its context. The data were obtained in a study of T cell changes during pregnancy in multiple sclerosis. This table comes from immunoSEQ multiplex PCR, and its TCRdb copy is limited to in-frame clones, with some not included. The sample holds about 81,000 clones, 80% to 95% seen once. Trimming at V came to 5 bases and at J to 3 bases, leaving 6 bases not matched to a gene. Germline V gene sequence: CDR1 SEHNR, CDR2 FQNEAQ (reference sequence). The CDR3 is 14 residues long. The sample in question was peripheral blood, obtained in the third trimester of pregnancy. The chain employs TRBV7-9 and TRBJ2-7; 8 positions agree with TRBD2. The receptor was isolated from a female donor in good health, enrolled as a control in a pregnancy study. CDR3 region: CASSPGGQDYEQYF. In DNA form, the CDR3 reads TGTGCCAGCAGCCCGGGGGGGCAAGACTACGAGCAGTACTTC.